Following are 8 T cell receptor beta chains from one sample sequenced in a study of spatial heterogeneity in lung cancer. This sample's time point: blood at routine non-recurrence follow-up after resection. The study sequenced unsorted whole RNA from tumor, nontumor lung or frozen PBMC. MiXCR was run by TCRdb on the 5' RACE reads, yielding one entry per CDR3 protein. The data show roughly 120,000 distinct CDR3 sequences, more than 10% seen once. Sample: PBMCs, taken at follow-up. These receptors all stem from a male donor with early-stage non-small cell lung cancer.

This clonotype came up many times. The chain carries TRBV29-1 and TRBJ1-4; no definite D call. Between the trimmed V and J ends, which lost 6 bases and 7 bases, there was a span of 6 bases. Germline V gives CDR1 SQVTM, CDR2 ANQGSEA. The CDR3 consists of 10 residues. The CDR3 region has the DNA TGCAGCGTCCTCGGTGAAAAACTGTTTTTT. Protein sequence: CSVLGEKLFF.

The chain uses TRBV28 and TRBJ2-7; TRBD2 might be the D (5 bases). V lost 3 bases to trimming and J lost 5 bases, with 14 bases between them. Germline V gene lookup returns CDR1 MDHEN and CDR2 SYDVKM. CDR3 length equals 14 residues. CDR3 residues: CASSFTHPGNEQYF. The DNA for the CDR3 is TGTGCCAGCAGTTTTACCCACCCCGGGAACGAGCAGTACTTC.

This clonotype was counted a few times. The chain couples TRBV12-5 to TRBJ2-5; a possible D gene is TRBD2 (5 bases). The CDR3 length is 13 residues. Looked up from germline, CDR1 is LGHNT and CDR2 is FRNRAP. Deletions cut 5 bases from V and 0 bases from J, with 7 bases between. The CDR3 spells CASGMDYQETQYF. Here the CDR3 DNA reads TGTGCTAGTGGTATGGACTACCAAGAGACCCAGTACTTC.

The chain links TRBV7-9 to TRBJ1-1; tentative D call: TRBD1 (5 bases). Germline values: CDR1 SEHNR, CDR2 FQNEAQ (reference sequence). The CDR3 extends over 14 amino acids. V was pared by 2 bases and J by 5 bases, with 12 bases between. This CDR3 is CASSLTGVQTEAFF. CDR3 DNA: TGTGCCAGCAGCTTAACAGGAGTACAGACTGAAGCTTTCTTT.

The chain recombines TRBV6-6 with TRBJ1-1; D remains unclear. Germline V gene lookup returns CDR1 MNHNY and CDR2 SVGAGI (reference sequence). The CDR3 totals 11 residues. Trimming pared 5 bases from V and 5 bases from J, leaving 6 bases between. The CDR3: CASSRSTEAFF. The CDR3 DNA reads as TGTGCCAGCAGTAGGAGTACTGAAGCTTTCTTT.

This clonotype was picked up a small number of times. The V and J genes are TRBV7-8 and TRBJ1-5; D is perhaps TRBD1 (5 bases). CDR1 SGHVS and CDR2 FQNEAQ come from the germline V gene. The CDR3 spans 16 residues. V shed 1 base and J shed 1 base, with 11 bases lying between them. CDR3 sequence: CASSLVSRGSNQPQHF. The CDR3 coding sequence is TGTGCCAGCAGCTTAGTCTCGCGGGGCAGCAATCAGCCCCAGCATTTT.

This clonotype was observed a few times. The chain recombines TRBV12-5 with TRBJ1-5; 7 positions agree with TRBD1. V lost 6 bases, J lost 4 bases, and 9 bases stayed unmatched. Germline lookup yields CDR1 LGHNT and CDR2 FRNRAP. This CDR3 contains 15 residues. The CDR3 is CASGPDRAVNQPQHF. CDR3 bases: TGTGCTAGTGGACCAGACAGGGCCGTGAATCAGCCCCAGCATTTT. Together with reference TRBV12-5 and TRBJ1-5, the CDR3 gives the full variable domain: DARVTQTPRHKVTEMGQEVTMRCQPILGHNTVFWYRQTMMQGLELLAYFRNRAPLDDSGMPKDRFSAEMPDATLATLKIQPSEPRDSAVYFCASGPDRAVNQPQHFGDGTRLSIL.

The gene calls are TRBV20-1 and TRBJ2-2, with D hard to call. The ends were cut back, 3 bases at V and 0 bases at J, with 11 bases in the middle. In germline, CDR1 is DFQATT, CDR2 SNEGSKA (reference sequence). The CDR3 runs to 15 residues. CDR3 sequence (DNA): TGCAGTGCTAGTGCTTTGGCAGCGAACACCGGGGAGCTGTTTTTT. It yields the protein CSASALAANTGELFF.